This record covers a single T cell receptor (beta chain). This sample is part of a study of T cell changes during pregnancy in multiple sclerosis. Only in-frame clones appear in the TCRdb table, and some are missing; sequencing was by immunoSEQ multiplex PCR. The sample includes about 72,000 clones, roughly 91% of them seen just once. The CDR3 is made up of 15 amino acids. Unmatched junction bases numbered 4, after V lost 8 bases and J lost 0 bases. The V gene's germline CDR1 is MNHNS and CDR2 SASEGT. The clonotype originates from a female donor in good health, enrolled as a control in a pregnancy study. The chain employs TRBV6-1 and TRBJ1-5; 10 bases align to TRBD1. The sequenced sample was peripheral blood, obtained in the third trimester of pregnancy. CDR3: CASSGTGVSNQPQHF. In nucleotides, the CDR3 is TGTGCCAGCTCCGGGACAGGGGTTAGCAATCAGCCCCAGCATTTT.